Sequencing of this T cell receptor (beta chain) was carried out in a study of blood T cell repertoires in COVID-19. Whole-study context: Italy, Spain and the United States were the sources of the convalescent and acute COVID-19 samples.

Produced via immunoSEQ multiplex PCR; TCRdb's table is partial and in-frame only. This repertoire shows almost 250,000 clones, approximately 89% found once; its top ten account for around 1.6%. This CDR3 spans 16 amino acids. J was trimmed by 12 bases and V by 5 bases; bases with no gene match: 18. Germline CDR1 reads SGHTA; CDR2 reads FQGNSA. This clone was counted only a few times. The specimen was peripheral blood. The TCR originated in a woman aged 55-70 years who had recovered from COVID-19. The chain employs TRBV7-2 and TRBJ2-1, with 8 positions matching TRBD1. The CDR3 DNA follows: TGTGCCAGCAGCGAAGCCGGGACAGGAGCCGTGCAACGGCAGTTCTTC. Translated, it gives CASSEAGTGAVQRQFF.